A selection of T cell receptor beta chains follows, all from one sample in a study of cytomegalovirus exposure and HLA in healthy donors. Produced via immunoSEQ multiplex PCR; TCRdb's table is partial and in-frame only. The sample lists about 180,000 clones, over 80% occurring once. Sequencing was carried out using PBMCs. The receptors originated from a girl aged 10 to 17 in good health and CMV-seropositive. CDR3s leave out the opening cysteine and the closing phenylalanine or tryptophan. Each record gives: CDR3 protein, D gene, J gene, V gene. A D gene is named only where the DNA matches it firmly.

CDR3 protein: ASSLRQRALTDTQY
D gene: NA
J gene: TRBJ2-3
V gene: TRBV28

CDR3 protein: ASSPTSGRTDTQY
D gene: TRBD2
J gene: TRBJ2-3
V gene: TRBV6-6

CDR3 protein: ASKRTSTDTQY
D gene: NA
J gene: TRBJ2-3
V gene: TRBV28

CDR3 protein: ASSPDGLSNQPQH
D gene: NA
J gene: TRBJ1-5
V gene: TRBV7-2

CDR3 protein: ASSVDGGHQPQH
D gene: NA
J gene: TRBJ1-5
V gene: TRBV9

CDR3 protein: ASSRDTSTDTQY
D gene: NA
J gene: TRBJ2-3
V gene: TRBV5-4

CDR3 protein: ASSLATGPLGGYT
D gene: NA
J gene: TRBJ1-2
V gene: TRBV5-1

CDR3 protein: AWSIIQGAGEAF
D gene: TRBD1
J gene: TRBJ1-1
V gene: TRBV30

CDR3 protein: ATSRDGRGSQETQY
D gene: NA
J gene: TRBJ2-5
V gene: TRBV15

CDR3 protein: ASSLARRQGAHEQY
D gene: TRBD1
J gene: TRBJ2-7
V gene: TRBV7-2

CDR3 protein: SVMASGRDAQY
D gene: TRBD2
J gene: TRBJ2-3
V gene: TRBV29-1

CDR3 protein: ASSLVSGFSSYEQY
D gene: NA
J gene: TRBJ2-7
V gene: TRBV5-5

CDR3 protein: ASSLGGRTGETQY
D gene: NA
J gene: TRBJ2-5
V gene: TRBV11-2

CDR3 protein: ASSVGPGQNKVGYT
D gene: NA
J gene: TRBJ1-2
V gene: TRBV7-9

CDR3 protein: ASSTALNRQQF
D gene: NA
J gene: TRBJ2-1
V gene: TRBV27

CDR3 protein: ASTNAGGVYGYT
D gene: NA
J gene: TRBJ1-2
V gene: TRBV6-1

CDR3 protein: ASSATGVGEQY
D gene: TRBD1
J gene: TRBJ2-7
V gene: TRBV10-1

CDR3 protein: ASSQSQGVKNEKLF
D gene: TRBD1
J gene: TRBJ1-4
V gene: TRBV4-1

CDR3 protein: ASSFRELNTEAF
D gene: NA
J gene: TRBJ1-1
V gene: TRBV7-8